What follows are 18 T cell receptor beta chains derived from one specimen sequenced in a study of T cell repertoires in cytomegalovirus infection. From the reads, TCRdb called clonotypes with MiXCR, one entry per CDR3 protein. The sample holds over 300,000 distinct CDR3 sequences; roughly 9.5% are singletons and the top ten take 3.5% to 4.5%. Sequencing was performed on PBMCs. The receptor source for this set is a human donor in good health (CMV status not recorded). Some clones in this sample may be carry-over from other donors' samples.

This clonotype was seen many times. This chain uses TRBV11-2 with TRBJ1-5; 9 positions agree with TRBD1. This CDR3 spans 13 amino acids. Germline CDR1 is SGHAT and CDR2 is FQNNGV. V lost 4 bases to trimming and J lost 5 bases; unmatched junction nucleotides: 0. The CDR3 loop reads CASSWTGDQPQHF. The CDR3 DNA is TGTGCCAGCAGCTGGACAGGGGATCAGCCCCAGCATTTT.

In its sample, this clonotype was seen many times. This chain connects TRBV6-1 to TRBJ2-7, with D maybe TRBD1 (9 bases). The germline V and J ends were trimmed by 5 bases and 6 bases, with 26 bases remaining between them. There are 17 residues in the CDR3. The germline V gene encodes CDR1 MNHNS and CDR2 SASEGT. CDR3 loop: CASSRQPPGTGTSEQYF. The CDR3, as DNA: TGTGCCAGCAGTCGCCAACCTCCCGGGACAGGGACTAGCGAGCAGTACTTC.

V usage is TRBV6-1 and J usage is TRBJ1-5; D is ambiguous. The CDR3 runs to 16 residues. Deletions cut 7 bases from V and 1 base from J, with 17 bases between. Per germline, CDR1 MNHNS and CDR2 SASEGT. DNA of the CDR3: TGTGCCAGCACCCACCTTGGTCTCCGGAGCAATCAGCCCCAGCATTTT. Encoded protein: CASTHLGLRSNQPQHF.

In its sample, this clonotype was seen many times. The V call is TRBV25-1, the J call TRBJ1-5; TRBD1 is a possible D gene (6 bases). This CDR3 contains 13 residues. Germline-derived CDR1 and CDR2 are MGHDK and SYGVNS. Trimming took off 4 bases at V and 7 bases at J, with 11 bases between the two ends. This CDR3 is CASSAGGWQPQHF. The CDR3 DNA reads TGTGCCAGCAGTGCTGGGGGCTGGCAGCCCCAGCATTTT.

This clonotype occurred a few times. This chain connects TRBV4-3 to TRBJ1-6; D gene ambiguous. Trimming shortened V by 0 bases and J by 0 bases, and 6 bases separated the two germline ends. CDR1 is LGHNA, CDR2 YSLEER, per germline. The CDR3 is made up of 16 amino acids. CDR3: CASSQEIGSYNSPLHF. The CDR3 nucleotides are TGCGCCAGCAGCCAAGAGATCGGCTCCTATAATTCACCCCTCCACTTT.

This clonotype was counted a few times. V gene TRBV19 combines with J gene TRBJ2-3; 14 bases fit TRBD2. CDR3 length: 20 amino acids. The germline V gene encodes CDR1 LNHDA and CDR2 SQIVND (reference sequence). Unmatched junction bases numbered 13, after V lost 5 bases and J lost 0 bases. CDR3 nucleotides: TGTGCCAGTAGTCCTCCCCCCGGGACTAGCGGGGGCCTTAGCACAGATACGCAGTATTTT. Translating gives CASSPPPGTSGGLSTDTQYF.

This clonotype came up many times. V gene TRBV7-2 combines with J gene TRBJ2-1; TRBD2 is a possible D gene (5 bases). Germline-derived CDR1 and CDR2 are SGHTA and FQGNSA. The CDR3 has 15 amino acids. V gave up 5 bases and J gave up 0 bases, with 11 bases separating them. CDR3 loop: CASSPEAGSYNEQFF. In nucleotides, the CDR3 is TGTGCCAGCAGCCCGGAGGCCGGCTCCTACAATGAGCAGTTCTTC.

As concerns this clonotype: Without the conserved terminal phenylalanine or tryptophan, this CDR3 likely stems from a read error. The genes are TRBV11-2 and TRBJ1-2, with 8 bases fitting TRBD1. The germline CDR1 and CDR2 sequences are SGHAT and FQNNGV. This CDR3 has 17 residues. J lost 8 bases, V lost 5 bases, and 19 bases had no gene match. In DNA, the CDR3 is TGTGCCAGCAGCCCAATTAGGGAGAGGAAGGGACAGGAGGGCTACACCTCC. Amino acids: CASSPIRERKGQEGYTS.

This clonotype was recorded at least ten times. The rearrangement links TRBV19 to TRBJ1-5; D may be TRBD1 (5 bases). The CDR3 is 14 amino acids. The V end lost 3 bases, the J end lost 3 bases, and 9 bases lay between the germline ends. From germline, CDR1 is LNHDA and CDR2 SQIVND (reference sequence). Here the CDR3 reads CASSMGGTNQPQHF. For the CDR3, the DNA is TGTGCCAGTAGTATGGGAGGGACCAATCAGCCCCAGCATTTT. Supplemented by reference TRBV19 and TRBJ1-5, the full variable domain reads DGGITQSPKYLFRKEGQNVTLSCEQNLNHDAMYWYRQDPGQGLRLIYYSQIVNDFQKGDIAEGYSVSREKKESFPLTVTSAQKNPTAFYLCASSMGGTNQPQHFGDGTRLSIL.

The gene calls are TRBV28 and TRBJ1-5; D is possibly TRBD1 (5 bases). In germline, CDR1 is MDHEN, CDR2 SYDVKM. V was clipped by 4 bases and J by 0 bases, with 10 bases between them. The CDR3 totals 15 residues. CDR3 residues: CASSSPQGSNQPQHF. The CDR3 nucleotides read TGTGCCAGCAGTTCCCCCCAGGGTAGCAATCAGCCCCAGCATTTT.

In this sample, this clonotype turned up a few times. This rearrangement joins TRBV7-9 to TRBJ2-2; D is uncertain. Germline V gene sequence: CDR1 SEHNR, CDR2 FQNEAQ (reference sequence). The CDR3 length is 12 residues. Trimming cost V 6 bases and J 3 bases, with 5 bases left between them. The CDR3 region has the DNA TGTGCCAGCAGGGCCTACACCGGGGAGCTGTTTTTT. It translates to CASRAYTGELFF.

This chain uses TRBV15 with TRBJ2-7; 8 nucleotides align to TRBD2. CDR3 length equals 18 residues. The V gene's germline CDR1 is LNHNV and CDR2 YYDKDF (reference sequence). The trim removed 0 bases at V and 2 bases at J, leaving 12 bases unmatched. The CDR3 nucleotides are TGTGCCACCAGCAGAGATCGGGTGATACTAGCGGCCACCTACGAGCAGTACTTC. This encodes CATSRDRVILAATYEQYF.

The sample holds many counts of this clonotype. The rearrangement links TRBV7-3 to TRBJ2-6, with 7 positions matching TRBD1. Germline V gene lookup returns CDR1 SGHTA and CDR2 FQGTGA. V gave up 0 bases and J gave up 0 bases; unmatched junction bases: 5. The CDR3 is 18 residues long. The chain's CDR3 is CASSLTTGQLSGANVLTF. The CDR3 coding sequence is TGTGCCAGCAGCTTAACGACGGGACAGCTCTCTGGGGCCAACGTCCTGACTTTC.

The table lists this clonotype with many counts. The rearrangement joins TRBV4-1 to TRBJ1-1, with D uncertain. Trimming took 4 bases from V and 5 from J, leaving 17 bases between them. Germline loops: CDR1 MGHRA, CDR2 YSYEKL. The CDR3 length is 15 residues. The CDR3 sequence: CASSLARTEMTEAFF. The DNA of the CDR3 is TGCGCCAGCAGCCTAGCCCGGACGGAGATGACTGAAGCTTTCTTT.

This clonotype was picked up many times. The rearrangement joins TRBV7-2 to TRBJ2-5, with D uncertain. The CDR3 spans 15 residues. V shed 2 bases and J shed 1 base, with 11 bases lying between them. Germline CDR1 and CDR2: SGHTA and FQGNSA. CDR3 nucleotides: TGTGCCAGCAGCTTACTCGCCAGAACCCAAGAGACCCAGTACTTC. Translating it yields CASSLLARTQETQYF.

This chain links TRBV5-6 with TRBJ1-5, with D possibly TRBD1 on 6 matching bases. Trimming stripped 2 bases from V and 5 bases from J, with 14 bases between. This CDR3 has 15 residues. Germline lookup yields CDR1 SGHDT and CDR2 YYEEEE. DNA of the CDR3: TGTGCCAGCAGCTTCCAGGTGGGGGCCCATCAGCCCCAGCATTTT. Encoded protein: CASSFQVGAHQPQHF. Full variable domain (outside the CDR3, taken from reference TRBV5-6 and TRBJ1-5): DAGVTQSPTHLIKTRGQQVTLRCSPKSGHDTVSWYQQALGQGPQFIFQYYEEEERQRGNFPDRFSGHQFPNYSSELNVNALLLGDSALYLCASSFQVGAHQPQHFGDGTRLSIL.

This clonotype was seen many times. The chain uses TRBV7-9 and TRBJ2-3; tentative D call: TRBD2 (6 bases). Germline CDR1 and CDR2: SEHNR and FQNEAQ (reference sequence). V lost 1 base and J lost 6, with 14 bases in between. This CDR3 comprises 15 residues. CDR3 amino acids: CASSLDGGEIDTQYF. The CDR3, as DNA: TGTGCCAGCAGCTTAGATGGCGGGGAAATTGATACGCAGTATTTT.

This CDR3 is CSFRPMDTEAFF. CDR3 nucleotide sequence: TGCAGCTTCCGGCCCATGGACACTGAAGCTTTCTTT. V and J are TRBV29-1 and TRBJ1-1; no clear D. Trimming shortened V by 8 bases and J by 3 bases, and 13 bases separated the two germline ends. Per the germline V gene, CDR1 is SQVTM and CDR2 is ANQGSEA. This CDR3 region has 12 residues.